This TCR beta chain was recovered during a study of blood T cell repertoires in COVID-19. Germline-derived CDR1 and CDR2 are LNHDA and SQIVND (reference sequence). Trimming removed 2 bases at V and 0 bases at J, with 8 bases between. CDR3 size: 15 residues. In the source study's methods: Cell counts per sample came from amplifying reference gene primers. Profiled with immunoSEQ multiplex PCR; TCRdb holds only in-frame clones, not every one. V, J and clone size are those of that table, while D and trimming were read from the DNA. In the table there are 150,000 to 200,000 clones, approximately 90% of which are singletons.

This sequence was found in a man younger than 35 with active or convalescent COVID-19. The chain carries TRBV19 and TRBJ1-5, with D tentatively TRBD1 (6 bases). Material: peripheral blood. CDR3 loop: CASSIQGTSNQPQHF. The DNA of the CDR3 is TGTGCCAGTAGTATACAGGGGACTAGCAATCAGCCCCAGCATTTT.